The 25 T cell receptor beta chains reported below all come from one sample, sequenced in a study of cytomegalovirus exposure and HLA in healthy donors (dated 2017 in TCRdb). Libraries were made using the immunoSEQ multiplex PCR assay. For the multiplex PCR, a mixture combining 60 forward primers for TCR Vbeta segments and 13 reverse primers for TCR Jbeta segments was used. The table comes from immuneACCESS by way of TCRdb, which keeps in-frame sequences with V and J called. Part of the clones is missing from these tables; in studies checked, under half for an unresolved V gene and the rest for unknown reasons. This sample comprises approximately 130,000 clones, approximately 77% of them detected only once. The ten largest make up around 1.5% of the sample. Sequencing was carried out using PBMCs. The source of these receptors is a woman in her 40s in good health and CMV-seronegative.

The chain has TRBV13 and TRBJ2-2; 15 bases align to TRBD2. The CDR3 length is 19 residues. Per the germline V gene, CDR1 is PRHDT and CDR2 is FYEKMQ (reference sequence). The V segment lost 5 bases and the J segment 3 bases; nucleotides outside the gene matches: 10. CDR3 protein: CASSPGLAGGQRHTGELFF. CDR3 coding DNA: TGTGCCAGCAGCCCCGGACTAGCGGGGGGGCAACGACACACCGGGGAGCTGTTTTTT.

This chain joins TRBV19 and TRBJ2-1; D unresolved. This CDR3 is 13 amino acids long. Germline assignment: CDR1 LNHDA and CDR2 SQIVND (reference sequence). The germline V and J ends were trimmed by 7 bases and 0 bases, with 7 bases remaining between them. CDR3 nucleotides: TGTGCCAGTAAACCGAGCTCCTACAATGAGCAGTTCTTC. Its protein product is CASKPSSYNEQFF.

The V call is TRBV6-5, the J call TRBJ1-2; D ambiguous. Germline loops: CDR1 MNHEY, CDR2 SVGAGI. With 9 bases removed from V and 4 bases from J, the gap between germline ends came to 15 bases. The CDR3 spans 13 residues. The CDR3: CAREHQRGYGYTF. Here the CDR3 DNA reads TGTGCCAGGGAACATCAACGGGGCTATGGCTACACCTTC.

J is TRBJ2-7 and V is TRBV5-1; possibly TRBD2 for D (6 bases). Germline V gene sequence: CDR1 SGHRS, CDR2 YFSETQ. The CDR3 is 15 amino acids. Trimming stripped 0 bases from V and 7 bases from J, with 17 bases between. CDR3 coding DNA: TGCGCCAGCAGCTTGGGACAAGCGGGTATGAATGAGCAGTACTTC. Protein product: CASSLGQAGMNEQYF. Full variable domain (outside the CDR3, taken from reference TRBV5-1 and TRBJ2-7): KAGVTQTPRYLIKTRGQQVTLSCSPISGHRSVSWYQQTPGQGLQFLFEYFSETQRNKGNFPGRFSGRQFSNSRSEMNVSTLELGDSALYLCASSLGQAGMNEQYFGPGTRLTVT.

This clone was recorded a few times. CDR3 DNA: TGTGCCAGCCAGGGACACCCCCAAGAGACCCAGTACTTC. It specifies CASQGHPQETQYF. The chain joins TRBV6-5 to TRBJ2-5; D may be TRBD1 (6 bases). Trimming shortened V by 8 bases and J by 1 base, and 11 bases separated the two germline ends. From germline, CDR1 is MNHEY and CDR2 SVGAGI. This CDR3 comprises 13 residues.

This rearrangement joins TRBV7-9 to TRBJ1-2, with D maybe TRBD1 (6 bases). The length of the CDR3 is 14 residues. Germline CDR1 SEHNR, CDR2 FQNEAQ (reference sequence). The ends were cut back, 3 bases at V and 4 bases at J, with 12 bases in the middle. As DNA, the CDR3 is TGTGCCAGCAGCTTCGGGGGGCAGTTCTATGGCTACACCTTC. Amino acid sequence: CASSFGGQFYGYTF.

The chain combines TRBV7-9 with TRBJ1-1; D not certain. The CDR3 covers 17 residues. Germline V gene lookup returns CDR1 SEHNR and CDR2 FQNEAQ (reference sequence). V lost 0 bases, J lost 4 bases, and 18 bases lay in between. The CDR3 sequence: CASSLARREVRTTEAFF. CDR3 bases: TGTGCCAGCAGCTTAGCGCGGAGGGAAGTAAGGACCACTGAAGCTTTCTTT.

To note about this clone: This same CDR3 is encoded by further DNA sequences in the sample. The J gene is TRBJ1-1, the V gene TRBV9; the D is unclear. This CDR3 spans 14 amino acids. Trimming took off 2 bases at V and 0 bases at J, with 8 bases between the two ends. CDR1 is SGDLS, CDR2 YYNGEE, per germline. The CDR3 loop reads CASSVVSLNTEAFF. In DNA form, the CDR3 reads TGTGCCAGCAGCGTGGTCAGTCTGAACACTGAAGCTTTCTTT.

This clone was counted a few times. The chain combines TRBV15 with TRBJ1-2, with 7 positions matching TRBD1. The length of the CDR3 is 15 residues. CDR1 LNHNV and CDR2 YYDKDF come from the germline V gene (reference sequence). The V and J ends lost 2 bases and 4 bases, in that order; junction bases with no gene match: 7. This chain's CDR3 is CATSRSRGSGYGYTF. The CDR3 bases are TGTGCCACCAGCAGAAGCAGGGGGTCGGGCTATGGCTACACCTTC. Using reference TRBV15 and TRBJ1-2 for the parts outside the CDR3, the full variable domain is DAMVIQNPRYQVTQFGKPVTLSCSQTLNHNVMYWYQQKSSQAPKLLFHYYDKDFNNEADTPDNFQSRRPNTSFCFLDIRSPGLGDTAMYLCATSRSRGSGYGYTFGSGTRLTVV.

V is TRBV14 and J is TRBJ2-3, with D possibly TRBD2 on 6 matching bases. Between the trimmed V and J ends, which lost 1 base and 2 bases, there was a span of 7 bases. This CDR3 region has 14 residues. Germline V gene sequence: CDR1 SGHDN, CDR2 FVKESK. The CDR3 DNA reads TGTGCCAGCAGCCAAGCGGGAGTCACAGATACGCAGTATTTT. It specifies CASSQAGVTDTQYF.

This rearrangement joins TRBV6-1 to TRBJ2-7; D possibly corresponds to TRBD2 (7 bases). Germline values: CDR1 MNHNS, CDR2 SASEGT. This CDR3 comprises 12 residues. V lost 8 bases, J lost 7 bases, and 15 bases lay in between. CDR3 residues: CASSRGGGEQYF. CDR3 bases: TGTGCCAGCTCACGGGGAGGGGGTGAGCAGTACTTC.

This clone occurred once. The chain joins TRBV7-8 to TRBJ2-7, with D possibly TRBD2 on 5 matching bases. The CDR3 extends over 16 amino acids. Germline CDR1 reads SGHVS; CDR2 reads FQNEAQ. Trimming took 0 bases from V and 0 from J, leaving 12 bases between them. The CDR3: CASSLAGGQPSYEQYF. CDR3 DNA sequence: TGTGCCAGCAGCTTAGCGGGCGGGCAGCCCTCCTACGAGCAGTACTTC.

The rearrangement links TRBV29-1 to TRBJ1-4; D possibly corresponds to TRBD1 (5 bases). Looked up from germline, CDR1 is SQVTM and CDR2 is ANQGSEA. V lost 7 bases to trimming and J lost 0 bases, with 21 bases between them. This CDR3 contains 17 residues. The CDR3: CSARTTRQYSTNEKLFF. CDR3 bases: TGCAGCGCAAGAACCACTCGACAGTATTCAACTAATGAAAAACTGTTTTTT.

The chain is built from TRBV15 and TRBJ1-2; D gene ambiguous. Germline V gene data show CDR1 as LNHNV and CDR2 as YYDKDF (reference sequence). V was cut by 1 base and J by 7 bases, with 13 bases left in between. The CDR3 is made up of 14 amino acids. CDR3 sequence: CATSRASGTGGYTF. The CDR3 region has the DNA TGTGCCACCAGCAGAGCCAGCGGTACCGGTGGCTACACCTTC.

The V call is TRBV6-5, the J call TRBJ2-2; D uncertain. Germline V gives CDR1 MNHEY, CDR2 SVGAGI. The CDR3 spans 12 residues. V lost 4 bases and J lost 7, with 7 bases in between. CDR3 sequence (DNA): TGTGCCAGCAGTTCCCCCGGCGGGGAGCTGTTTTTT. Translation: CASSSPGGELFF.

The chain combines TRBV7-8 with TRBJ1-1; maybe TRBD1 (6 bases). CDR3 length: 14 residues. The germline gives CDR1 SGHVS, CDR2 FQNEAQ. The germline V and J ends were trimmed by 2 bases and 2 bases, with 9 bases remaining between them. The CDR3 region is CASSLRQDNTEAFF. The CDR3 DNA follows: TGTGCCAGCAGCTTAAGACAGGATAACACTGAAGCTTTCTTT. Supplemented by reference TRBV7-8 and TRBJ1-1, the full variable domain reads GAGVSQSPRYKVAKRGQDVALRCDPISGHVSLFWYQQALGQGPEFLTYFQNEAQLDKSGLPSDRFFAERPEGSVSTLKIQRTQQEDSAVYLCASSLRQDNTEAFFGQGTRLTVV.

The rearrangement joins TRBV10-3 to TRBJ2-5; a weak D match, TRBD2 (6 bases). The CDR3 loop spans 17 amino acids. The V gene lost 0 bases and the J gene lost 2 bases, with 16 bases spanning the gap. Germline V gene sequence: CDR1 ENHRY, CDR2 SYGVKD. The CDR3 coding sequence is TGTGCCATCAGTGAGTCAGGAGGGTATACCGGTCAAGAGACCCAGTACTTC. Amino acid sequence: CAISESGGYTGQETQYF.

The V call is TRBV2, the J call TRBJ1-5; TRBD1 matches at 9 bases. The CDR3 sequence is 14 residues long. Germline trimming cut 7 bases from V and 4 bases from J; bases unmatched to any gene: 5. Germline V CDR1 and CDR2: SNHLY, FYNNEI. CDR3 bases: TGTGCCAGCAAAAAGGGACAGGGAAATCAGCCCCAGCATTTT. Protein: CASKKGQGNQPQHF.

The V gene is TRBV19, the J gene TRBJ1-5; TRBD1 aligns across 9 bases. CDR1 is LNHDA, CDR2 SQIVND, per germline (reference sequence). J was trimmed by 1 base and V by 1 base; bases with no gene match: 8. This CDR3 comprises 18 residues. CDR3 sequence (DNA): TGTGCCAGTAGTATAGTCGGACAGGGGACGTTAAGCAATCAGCCCCAGCATTTT. It codes for CASSIVGQGTLSNQPQHF.

V gene TRBV10-3 combines with J gene TRBJ1-1; D may be TRBD1 (5 bases). Trimming stripped 8 bases from V and 3 bases from J, with 10 bases between. Germline CDR1 and CDR2: ENHRY and SYGVKD. This CDR3 contains 12 residues. The CDR3 loop is CAIQGMDTEAFF. In nucleotides, the CDR3 is TGTGCCATCCAGGGTATGGACACTGAAGCTTTCTTT.

This chain uses TRBV30 with TRBJ2-5, with D perhaps TRBD2 (5 bases). V lost 7 bases, J lost 0 bases, and 18 bases lay in between. The CDR3 runs 15 residues. CDR1 is GTSNPN and CDR2 is SVGIG in the germline V gene (reference sequence). As DNA, the CDR3 is TGTGCCTCATTACTAGGGATTTCGTACCAAGAGACCCAGTACTTC. Translating it yields CASLLGISYQETQYF.

The chain combines TRBV19 with TRBJ1-5, with 7 bases matching TRBD1. Germline V gene data show CDR1 as LNHDA and CDR2 as SQIVND (reference sequence). The CDR3 spans 15 residues. J was trimmed by 2 bases and V by 5 bases; bases with no gene match: 6. CDR3 sequence reads: CASSPQGGGNQPQHF. The CDR3 nucleotides are TGTGCCAGTAGTCCGCAGGGGGGAGGCAATCAGCCCCAGCATTTT.

The chain is built from TRBV5-1 and TRBJ1-1; 9 nucleotides match TRBD1. The CDR3 spans 15 residues. The V segment lost 0 bases and the J segment 4 bases; nucleotides outside the gene matches: 4. CDR1 and CDR2 (germline): SGHRS, YFSETQ. The CDR3: CASSLAGTGFTEAFF. CDR3 DNA: TGCGCCAGCAGCTTGGCCGGGACAGGGTTCACTGAAGCTTTCTTT.

The chain carries TRBV13 and TRBJ1-2; TRBD1 agrees at 8 bases. The junction had 3 bases not matched to a gene; V was cut back by 6 bases and J by 3 bases. CDR3 length equals 13 residues. Germline V CDR1 and CDR2: PRHDT, FYEKMQ (reference sequence). CDR3 DNA sequence: TGTGCCAGCAGGCTGACAGGGGACTATGGCTACACCTTC. It codes for CASRLTGDYGYTF.

V gene TRBV28 combines with J gene TRBJ1-3; no definite D call. The CDR3 is 14 amino acids. Trimming took 2 bases from V and 3 from J, leaving 8 bases between them. The germline CDR1 and CDR2 sequences are MDHEN and SYDVKM. CDR3 amino acids: CASSLVSDGNTIYF. In nucleotides, the CDR3 is TGTGCCAGCAGTTTAGTGTCAGATGGAAACACCATATATTTT.